The 30 T cell receptor beta chains below all came from one sample that was sequenced in a study of T cell repertoires in cytomegalovirus infection. These receptors' targets are unknown. TCRdb analysed the reads with MiXCR anew, one entry per CDR3 protein. The repertoire has roughly 860,000 distinct CDR3 sequences, about 30% of them found once; the top ten carry around 11%. Here the sequenced sample was cultured CD8+ T cells from PBMCs, taken from culture after CMV antigen stimulation. The receptor source for this set is a human donor in good health (CMV status not recorded). Some clones in this sample may be carry-over from other donors' samples.

This clonotype was detected ten times or more. This rearrangement joins TRBV12-3 or TRBV12-4 to TRBJ1-1; D is undetermined. Trimming pared 1 base from V and 3 bases from J, leaving 12 bases between. This CDR3 has 15 amino acids. The CDR3 sequence: CASSLVRTKYTEAFF. DNA for the CDR3: TGTGCCAGCAGTTTAGTTCGGACGAAATACACTGAAGCTTTCTTT.

The CDR3 loop is CASSPQGARNEQFF. Written as DNA, the CDR3 is TGTGCCAGCTCACCACAGGGGGCGCGGAATGAGCAGTTCTTC. The chain uses TRBV18 and TRBJ2-1; TRBD1 agrees at 7 bases. This CDR3 has 14 residues. V shed 1 base and J 7 bases; nucleotides not matched to a gene: 4. Germline V gene data show CDR1 as KGHSH and CDR2 as LQKENI.

This clonotype was recorded a few times. The gene calls are TRBV29-1 and TRBJ2-3; 7 positions match TRBD2. CDR3 size: 14 residues. The ends lost 7 bases at V and 11 bases at J; junction bases unmatched: 18. CDR1 is SQVTM, CDR2 ANQGSEA, per germline. The CDR3 nucleotides read TGCAGCGGGGAAGAGATTTCCGGTGGCGGGGGGCAGTATTTT. Translating gives CSGEEISGGGGQYF.

The sample holds many counts of this clonotype. The chain joins TRBV7-2 to TRBJ1-3; D gene ambiguous. Germline V gives CDR1 SGHTA, CDR2 FQGNSA. Trimming shortened V by 4 bases and J by 0 bases, and 10 bases separated the two germline ends. The CDR3 runs to 15 residues. CDR3 coding DNA: TGTGCCAGCAGCTGGGTGTCGGCCTCTGGAAACACCATATATTTT. Translation: CASSWVSASGNTIYF.

This clonotype was picked up a small number of times. This chain connects TRBV12-5 to TRBJ1-2; 7 bases line up with TRBD1. V lost 5 bases, J lost 4 bases, and 10 bases stayed unmatched. Germline V gives CDR1 LGHNT, CDR2 FRNRAP. The CDR3 runs to 15 residues. CDR3 in amino acids: CASGHGQVGPYGYTF. DNA for the CDR3: TGTGCTAGTGGTCACGGACAGGTGGGACCCTATGGCTACACCTTC.

There are a few counts of this clonotype. A junction end diverges from the germline sequence, so it may reflect a read error. V gene TRBV7-6 combines with J gene TRBJ2-3; D possibly corresponds to TRBD2 (6 bases). Germline CDR1 is SGHVS and CDR2 is FNYEAQ. The CDR3 spans 13 residues. CDR3 loop: CANSSGGDDTQYF. The CDR3 region has the DNA TGTGCCAACAGCTCGGGCGGGGACGATACGCAGTATTTT.

The V gene is TRBV3-1, the J gene TRBJ1-6, with D perhaps matching TRBD1 (5 bases). With 7 bases removed from V and 5 bases from J, the gap between germline ends came to 12 bases. The CDR3 consists of 14 residues. Per germline, CDR1 LGHDT and CDR2 YNNKEL (reference sequence). CDR3 sequence reads: CASTYWGNNSPLHF. The CDR3 nucleotides are TGTGCCAGCACGTATTGGGGGAATAATTCACCCCTCCACTTT.

This rearrangement joins TRBV28 to TRBJ2-5, with TRBD1 matching over 8 bases. The germline CDR1 and CDR2 sequences are MDHEN and SYDVKM. Trimming at V came to 9 bases and at J to 5 bases, leaving 14 bases not matched to a gene. CDR3 length: 15 residues. Here the CDR3 DNA reads TGTGCCAGTTTTACCCCGGCGACAGGGGATGAGACCCAGTACTTC. Translated: CASFTPATGDETQYF. Using reference TRBV28 and TRBJ2-5 for the parts outside the CDR3, the full variable domain is DVKVTQSSRYLVKRTGEKVFLECVQDMDHENMFWYRQDPGLGLRLIYFSYDVKMKEKGDIPEGYSVSREKKERFSLILESASTNQTSMYLCASFTPATGDETQYFGPGTRLLVL.

This clonotype was detected ten times or more. This chain joins TRBV7-9 and TRBJ2-1; 13 bases are shared with TRBD2. Germline V lookup: CDR1 SEHNR, CDR2 FQNEAQ (reference sequence). V was pared by 5 bases and J by 5 bases, with 3 bases of the junction left unmatched. The CDR3 covers 15 residues. The DNA of the CDR3 is TGTGCCAGCAGCCTTGGACTAGCGGGGGACAATGAGCAGTTCTTC. Protein: CASSLGLAGDNEQFF. The full variable domain, in which reference TRBV7-9 and TRBJ2-1 provide the parts outside the CDR3, is DTGVSQNPRHKITKRGQNVTFRCDPISEHNRLYWYRQTLGQGPEFLTYFQNEAQLEKSRLLSDRFSAERPKGSFSTLEIQRTEQGDSAMYLCASSLGLAGDNEQFFGPGTRLTVL.

The chain recombines TRBV14 with TRBJ1-2, with D perhaps TRBD1 (6 bases). This CDR3 region has 14 residues. Between the trimmed V and J ends, which lost 2 bases and 2 bases, there was a span of 9 bases. Germline V gives CDR1 SGHDN, CDR2 FVKESK. The CDR3 region has the DNA TGTGCCAGCAGCCAACCGGGGGCAAACTATGGCTACACCTTC. Amino acid sequence: CASSQPGANYGYTF.

V usage is TRBV6-5 and J usage is TRBJ2-1; 11 positions agree with TRBD2. From germline, CDR1 is MNHEY and CDR2 SVGAGI. The CDR3 loop spans 15 amino acids. V dropped 0 bases and J dropped 7; count of bases not matched to a gene: 2. Here the CDR3 DNA reads TGTGCCAGCAGTTACTCGTCTAGCGGGGGGAATGAGCAGTTCTTC. This gives the protein CASSYSSSGGNEQFF.

The chain couples TRBV10-2 to TRBJ2-7; 10 nucleotides match TRBD1. The length of the CDR3 is 13 residues. Germline CDR1 and CDR2: WSHSY and SAAADI. The J segment lost 4 bases and the V segment lost 8 bases, leaving 5 bases of the junction unmatched. The CDR3 region is CASGTGAVYEQYF. CDR3 in DNA: TGCGCCAGCGGGACAGGGGCGGTATACGAGCAGTACTTC.

This clonotype has just a few counts. J is TRBJ2-2 and V is TRBV6-1; D not resolved. V gave up 2 bases and J gave up 6 bases, with 10 bases separating them. Looked up from germline, CDR1 is MNHNS and CDR2 is SASEGT. The CDR3 covers 14 residues. CDR3 protein: CASSERATPGELFF. The CDR3 DNA reads TGTGCCAGCAGTGAAAGGGCTACGCCCGGGGAGCTGTTTTTT.

The chain uses TRBV20-1 and TRBJ2-1, with 9 bases identical to TRBD2. The V segment lost 5 bases and the J segment 8 bases; nucleotides outside the gene matches: 7. CDR3 length: 13 amino acids. Germline values: CDR1 DFQATT, CDR2 SNEGSKA (reference sequence). CDR3 sequence: CSAVAGVSHEQFF. The CDR3 DNA follows: TGCAGTGCTGTAGCGGGGGTTTCCCATGAGCAGTTCTTC.

This clonotype came up a few times. J is TRBJ2-6 and V is TRBV6-2 or TRBV6-3; 11 nucleotides match TRBD2. V lost 5 bases, J lost 0 bases, and 6 bases stayed unmatched. This CDR3 spans 18 amino acids. Per germline, CDR1 MNHEY and CDR2 SVGEGT. The chain's CDR3 is CASSPSGGSSSGANVLTF. In DNA form, the CDR3 reads TGTGCCAGCAGTCCTAGCGGGGGGTCTTCCTCTGGGGCCAACGTCCTGACTTTC.

This clonotype was observed many times. V is TRBV19 and J is TRBJ1-1, with no clear D. Germline V lookup: CDR1 LNHDA, CDR2 SQIVND (reference sequence). V shed 1 base and J shed 5 bases, with 5 bases lying between them. The CDR3 is 12 residues long. The CDR3 is CASSIGSTEAFF. As DNA, the CDR3 is TGTGCCAGTAGTATAGGATCGACTGAAGCTTTCTTT.

In this sample, this clonotype turned up once. One junction end does not reproduce the germline sequence, and a read error may be involved. The gene calls are TRBV7-9 and TRBJ1-1; D uncertain. Germline CDR1 reads SEHNR; CDR2 reads FQNEAQ (reference sequence). The CDR3 covers 14 residues. CDR3 bases: TGTGCCAGCAGCTTAGGACCCGCGGCGACTGACGCTTTCTTT. This translates into CASSLGPAATDAFF.

The V call is TRBV28, the J call TRBJ1-2, with TRBD1 matching over 11 bases. Per the germline V gene, CDR1 is MDHEN and CDR2 is SYDVKM. Trimming took 8 bases from V and 7 from J; bases not matched to a gene: 12. This CDR3 contains 15 residues. In DNA, the CDR3 is TGTGCCAGCTTTACAAGGACAGGGGGCATCGGTGGCTACACCTTC. Translation: CASFTRTGGIGGYTF.

The J gene is TRBJ1-5, the V gene TRBV13; D unresolved. CDR3 size: 15 residues. The V end was cut by 10 bases, the J end by 3 bases, with 19 bases between. Germline V lookup: CDR1 PRHDT, CDR2 FYEKMQ (reference sequence). The CDR3 protein is CAIPTLRDFNQPQHF. The CDR3 DNA sequence: TGTGCCATTCCCACGCTGCGGGATTTCAATCAGCCCCAGCATTTT. The complete variable domain, with remaining parts taken from reference TRBV13 and TRBJ1-5, reads AAGVIQSPRHLIKEKRETATLKCYPIPRHDTVYWYQQGPGQDPQFLISFYEKMQSDKGSIPDRFSAQQFSDYHSELNMSSLELGDSALYFCAIPTLRDFNQPQHFGDGTRLSIL.

This clonotype was recorded at least ten times. The chain recombines TRBV28 with TRBJ1-5, with TRBD1 identical over 9 bases. Germline CDR1 reads MDHEN; CDR2 reads SYDVKM. The CDR3 has 18 amino acids. The junction had 10 bases not matched to a gene; V was cut back by 4 bases and J by 0 bases. The CDR3 bases are TGTGCCAGCAGTTGGGAAGACAGGGGGGGATATAGCAATCAGCCCCAGCATTTT. Translated, it gives CASSWEDRGGYSNQPQHF. Full variable domain (outside the CDR3, taken from reference TRBV28 and TRBJ1-5): DVKVTQSSRYLVKRTGEKVFLECVQDMDHENMFWYRQDPGLGLRLIYFSYDVKMKEKGDIPEGYSVSREKKERFSLILESASTNQTSMYLCASSWEDRGGYSNQPQHFGDGTRLSIL.

The chain uses TRBV5-5 and TRBJ1-1, with 7 bases lining up with TRBD1. The CDR3 has 11 residues. Unmatched junction bases numbered 3, after V lost 6 bases and J lost 7 bases. CDR1 is SGHKS and CDR2 is YYEKEE in the germline V gene (reference sequence). The CDR3, as DNA: TGTGCCAGCATTGGGACAGTTGAAGCTTTCTTT. It encodes CASIGTVEAFF.

This clonotype was seen many times. CDR3 protein: CASSLARTGDSGNTIYF. CDR3 bases: TGTGCCAGCAGCTTAGCGAGGACAGGGGACTCTGGAAACACCATATATTTT. The chain employs TRBV7-8 and TRBJ1-3; 9 bases agree with TRBD1. CDR1 is SGHVS, CDR2 FQNEAQ, per germline. This CDR3 comprises 17 residues. Germline trimming cut 0 bases from V and 0 bases from J; bases unmatched to any gene: 3.

As to this clonotype: With a much larger clone just one base away, this may be a read error. This rearrangement joins TRBV7-2 to TRBJ2-3; D possibly corresponds to TRBD2 (6 bases). This CDR3 is 16 amino acids long. CDR1 is SGHTA and CDR2 is FQGNSA in the germline V gene. As DNA, the CDR3 is TGTGTCAGCAGCTACCAGCGGGTCTATAGCACAGATACGCAGTATTTT. Protein product: CVSSYQRVYSTDTQYF.

This clonotype was found a few times. V and J are TRBV7-9 and TRBJ2-1; TRBD2 matches 7 bases. Per germline, CDR1 SEHNR and CDR2 FQNEAQ (reference sequence). J gave up 8 bases and V 3 bases, and 4 bases lay outside the gene matches. This CDR3 has 13 residues. CDR3 protein: CASSFGGDDEQFF. The DNA of the CDR3 is TGTGCCAGCAGCTTTGGGGGGGACGATGAGCAGTTCTTC.

The chain links TRBV14 to TRBJ2-2, with 8 bases aligning to TRBD1. The ends lost 6 bases at V and 6 bases at J; junction bases unmatched: 9. The CDR3 loop spans 15 amino acids. Germline assignment: CDR1 SGHDN and CDR2 FVKESK. DNA for the CDR3: TGTGCCAGCAGTAACAGGGGGATAATCCCCGGGGAGCTGTTTTTT. Translation gives CASSNRGIIPGELFF.

J is TRBJ2-7 and V is TRBV2; D is ambiguous. The germline V gene has CDR1 SNHLY and CDR2 FYNNEI. The CDR3 runs 13 residues. Trimming took 4 bases from V and 0 from J, leaving 7 bases between them. The CDR3 here is CASSGLTSYEQYF. CDR3 in DNA: TGTGCCAGCAGTGGGCTAACCTCCTACGAGCAGTACTTC.

This clonotype has only a few counts. The J gene is TRBJ1-1, the V gene TRBV7-9; the D is unclear. CDR1 is SEHNR, CDR2 FQNEAQ, per germline (reference sequence). The CDR3 has 13 amino acids. Deletions cut 10 bases from V and 1 base from J, with 13 bases between. Written as DNA, the CDR3 is TGTGCCAACAGTCCTTCGGGGAACACTGAAGCTTTCTTT. Translating it yields CANSPSGNTEAFF.

The gene calls are TRBV6-1 and TRBJ2-1; 7 nucleotides line up with TRBD1. The CDR3 totals 16 residues. Losses at the gene ends were 4 bases for V and 8 bases for J; bases not matched to a gene: 14. Germline CDR1 MNHNS, CDR2 SASEGT. This chain's CDR3 is CASSASPIDRDDEQFF. For the CDR3, the DNA is TGTGCCAGCAGTGCCTCCCCTATAGACAGGGACGATGAGCAGTTCTTC.

About this clonotype itself: One junction end does not reproduce the germline sequence, and a read error may be involved. The gene calls are TRBV4-2 and TRBJ2-1, with TRBD1 matching 11 bases. From germline, CDR1 is LGHNA and CDR2 YNFKEQ. CDR3 length equals 16 residues. CDR3 nucleotide sequence: TGTGCCAGCAGCCAAGGAGGACAGGGGGCGCGTAATGAGCAGTTATTC. It translates to CASSQGGQGARNEQLF.

CDR3 bases: TGTGCCATCCGGGGAGGATCCTATAATTCACCCCTCCACTTT. Amino acid sequence: CAIRGGSYNSPLHF. The J gene is TRBJ1-6, the V gene TRBV2; no clear D gene. Germline CDR1 is SNHLY and CDR2 is FYNNEI. The CDR3 has 14 amino acids. Trimming took 10 bases from V and 1 from J, leaving 11 bases between them.